A selection of T cell receptor beta chains follows, all from one sample in a study of T cell responses to AZD1222 COVID-19 vaccine. Sequencing was performed with immunoSEQ multiplex PCR; in TCRdb, only in-frame clones are kept and a portion is missing. Counted here are roughly 150,000 clones, roughly 88% occurring once; the ten biggest clones make up roughly 2.1%. Material: peripheral blood, obtained on day 0 of AZD1222 vaccination. The receptors originated from an adult in good health. CDR3s include the opening cysteine and the closing phenylalanine or tryptophan. The D gene is left open where the match is weak. Size tells how often a clone was seen (once, few, many) or the class of an expanded clone, and some rows leave it out.

d_call	cdr3_length	clone_size	v_call	j_call	cdr3_nt	cdr3_aa
NA	12	NA	TRBV18	TRBJ2-5	TGTGCCAGCTCAATGAAAGAAGAGACCCAGTACTTC	CASSMKEETQYF
NA	15	NA	TRBV3-1/TRBV3-2	TRBJ1-4	TGTGCCAGCAGCCAAGTCATTGGGACTCATGAAAAACTGTTTTTT	CASSQVIGTHEKLFF
NA	14	once	TRBV10-2	TRBJ1-1	TGCGCCAGCAGTGAACGGGGTATGAATTCTGAAGCTTTCTTT	CASSERGMNSEAFF
NA	15	NA	TRBV6-5	TRBJ1-6	TGTGCCAGCAGTACGGGCCAGGGAGGTAATTCACCCCTCCACTTT	CASSTGQGGNSPLHF
NA	11	NA	TRBV3-1/TRBV3-2	TRBJ1-2	TGTGCCAGCAGCCAAGAGAGTGGCTACACCTTC	CASSQESGYTF
NA	15	NA	TRBV11-2	TRBJ2-2	TGTGCCAGCGGTTCCCATTCAGTGAACACCGGGGAGTTGTTTTTT	CASGSHSVNTGELFF
NA	13	NA	TRBV2	TRBJ1-6	TGTGCCAGCAGACGACAGGCCGGTTCACCCCTCCACTTT	CASRRQAGSPLHF
NA	19	NA	TRBV21-1	TRBJ2-1	TGTGCCAGCAGCAAAGAGGGTAATAGCGGGAGAGGGTCCTACAATGAGCAGTTCTTC	CASSKEGNSGRGSYNEQFF
TRBD2	18	NA	TRBV27	TRBJ2-1	TGTGCCAGCAGTTTATTAGCTAGCGGGAGATGGTCCTACAATGAGCAGTTCTTC	CASSLLASGRWSYNEQFF
TRBD1	15	NA	TRBV4-1	TRBJ2-5	TGCGCCAGCAGCCTATATACCGACAGGGGAGAGACCCAGTACTTC	CASSLYTDRGETQYF
TRBD1	15	few	TRBV25-1	TRBJ1-6	TGTGCCAGCAGTGAATGGAAGGGGGCAAAATCACCCCTCCACTTT	CASSEWKGAKSPLHF
TRBD1	16	NA	TRBV2	TRBJ1-3	TGTGCCAGCAGTGCCGGACAGGCCGCCTCTGGAAACACCATATATTTT	CASSAGQAASGNTIYF
NA	13	NA	TRBV6-5	TRBJ1-5	TGTGCCAGCATCAGCCAGGGCGGTCAGCCCCAGCATTTT	CASISQGGQPQHF
NA	12	NA	TRBV27	TRBJ2-3	TGTGCCAGCAGTGGAAAAACAGATACGCAGTATTTT	CASSGKTDTQYF
NA	15	few	TRBV6-1	TRBJ2-2	TGTGCCAGCAGTGAAGACCAGAGGCTCACCGGGGAGCTGTTTTTT	CASSEDQRLTGELFF
NA	15	NA	TRBV27	TRBJ2-1	TGTGCCAGCAGTTGGGACGGGAGCTCCTACAATGAGCAGTTCTTC	CASSWDGSSYNEQFF
NA	14	NA	TRBV6-1	TRBJ1-3	TGTGCCAGCAGTGAAGCGGTCTCTGGAAACACCATATATTTT	CASSEAVSGNTIYF
NA	14	NA	TRBV28	TRBJ2-6	TGTGCCAGCAAGGGAAGCTCTGGGGCCAACGTCCTGACTTTC	CASKGSSGANVLTF
TRBD1	13	NA	TRBV30	TRBJ1-1	TGTGCCTGGAGTGTATTCCAGGGGGCTAAATCTTTCTTT	CAWSVFQGAKSFF
TRBD2	15	few	TRBV6-6	TRBJ2-3	TGTGCCAGCAGTTCGGGACTAGGGAGCACAGATACGCAGTATTTT	CASSSGLGSTDTQYF
NA	13	NA	TRBV19	TRBJ1-1	TGTGCCAGTAGTGCGGGCCTCAACACTGAAGCTTTCTTT	CASSAGLNTEAFF
TRBD2	15	NA	TRBV27	TRBJ2-1	TGTGCCAGCAGTCAAGGACTAGCGGAGTACAATGAGCAGTTCTTC	CASSQGLAEYNEQFF
TRBD1	15	NA	TRBV5-5	TRBJ2-5	TGTGCCAGCAGCTTGATAACAGGGGGCGTGAAGACCCAGTACTTC	CASSLITGGVKTQYF
NA	13	few	TRBV6-5	TRBJ1-5	TGTGCCAGCAGATATTCCCTCGGGCAGCCCCAGCATTTT	CASRYSLGQPQHF
NA	13	NA	TRBV14	TRBJ1-2	TGTGCCAGCAGCCAGGGGGTCAACTATGGCTACACCTTC	CASSQGVNYGYTF
NA	15	NA	TRBV5-4	TRBJ1-1	TGTGCCAGCAGCGCCGGCCGCAGAGGGAACACTGAAGCTTTCTTT	CASSAGRRGNTEAFF
NA	11	NA	TRBV6-5	TRBJ2-7	TGTGCCAGCAGAGGACAGTACGAGCAGTACTTC	CASRGQYEQYF
NA	16	NA	TRBV19	TRBJ1-1	TGTGCCAGTAGTATATGGCGACCCCAGGGGAACACTGAAGCTTTCTTT	CASSIWRPQGNTEAFF
NA	14	NA	TRBV14	TRBJ2-3	TGTGCCAGCAGCCAAGTACTTGGCACAGATACGCAGTATTTT	CASSQVLGTDTQYF
NA	14	NA	TRBV11-2	TRBJ2-3	TGTGCCAGCAGCTTCCAGCGGTCCACAGATACGCAGTATTTT	CASSFQRSTDTQYF
NA	13	NA	TRBV7-2	TRBJ1-1	TGTGCCAGCACCGAGGGGAGGGCTGGTGAAGCTTTCTTT	CASTEGRAGEAFF